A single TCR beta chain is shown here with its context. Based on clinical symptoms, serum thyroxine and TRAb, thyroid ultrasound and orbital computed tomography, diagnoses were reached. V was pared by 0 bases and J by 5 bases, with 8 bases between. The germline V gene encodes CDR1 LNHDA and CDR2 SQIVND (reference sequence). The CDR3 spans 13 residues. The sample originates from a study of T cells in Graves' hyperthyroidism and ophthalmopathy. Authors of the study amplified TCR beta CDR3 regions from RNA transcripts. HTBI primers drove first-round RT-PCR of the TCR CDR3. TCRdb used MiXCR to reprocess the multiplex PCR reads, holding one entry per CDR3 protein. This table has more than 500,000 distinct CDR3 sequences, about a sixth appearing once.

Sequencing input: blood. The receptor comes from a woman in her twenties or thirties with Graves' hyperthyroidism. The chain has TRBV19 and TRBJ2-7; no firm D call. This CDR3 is CASSIDLRNEQYF. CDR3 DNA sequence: TGTGCCAGTAGTATAGATCTGAGAAACGAGCAGTACTTC. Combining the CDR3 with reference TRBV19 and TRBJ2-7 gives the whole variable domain DGGITQSPKYLFRKEGQNVTLSCEQNLNHDAMYWYRQDPGQGLRLIYYSQIVNDFQKGDIAEGYSVSREKKESFPLTVTSAQKNPTAFYLCASSIDLRNEQYFGPGTRLTVT.